Shown below are 28 T cell receptor beta chains from a single sample sequenced in a study of blood T cells in healthy people across ages. The use of a sample-barcoded 5' primer and a J-beta primer mix characterized a second PCR of about 6 to 12 cycles. TCRdb re-analysed the 5' RACE reads in MiXCR, keeping a single row per CDR3 protein. The sample holds some 1.8 million distinct CDR3 sequences, roughly two fifths seen once. The sample consisted of blood. The source of these receptors is a human donor in good health.

This clonotype has at least ten counts. J is TRBJ2-5 and V is TRBV9, with 9 bases lining up with TRBD1. The germline gives CDR1 SGDLS, CDR2 YYNGEE. The CDR3 spans 15 residues. V lost 7 bases to trimming and J lost 1 base; unmatched junction nucleotides: 8. CDR3 residues: CASGGGDRAQETQYF. The DNA for the CDR3 is TGTGCCAGCGGGGGAGGGGACAGGGCCCAAGAGACCCAGTACTTC.

Of note for this clonotype: Its ends do not fully match the called genes, so a read error is possible. The CDR3 DNA reads TGTGTCAGCAGTCCACCGGGGACTGAAGCTTTCTTT. It yields the protein CVSSPPGTEAFF. The chain is built from TRBV6-2 or TRBV6-3 and TRBJ1-1; D gene unclear. Germline CDR1 is MNHEY and CDR2 is SVGEGT. The CDR3 sequence is 12 residues long.

The CDR3 here is CASSSVMLGGTQETQYF. The CDR3 DNA is TGTGCCAGCAGCTCGGTCATGCTTGGCGGGACTCAAGAGACCCAGTACTTC. This chain connects TRBV7-8 to TRBJ2-5; D is perhaps TRBD2 (6 bases). Trimming removed 4 bases at V and 2 bases at J, with 20 bases between. The CDR3 loop spans 17 amino acids. CDR1 is SGHVS, CDR2 FQNEAQ, per germline.

This rearrangement joins TRBV4-3 to TRBJ2-7; TRBD2 might be the D (5 bases). CDR1 and CDR2 from the germline V gene are LGHNA and YSLEER. The CDR3 has 13 residues. V was cut by 3 bases and J by 5 bases, with 11 bases left in between. CDR3 protein: CASSQDLNNEQYF. The CDR3 nucleotides are TGCGCCAGCAGCCAGGACTTGAATAACGAGCAGTACTTC.

This clonotype was recorded at least ten times. The chain joins TRBV7-3 to TRBJ2-1; 7 positions match TRBD2. Germline trimming cut 2 bases from V and 0 bases from J; bases unmatched to any gene: 1. CDR1 SGHTA and CDR2 FQGTGA come from the germline V gene. This CDR3 has 15 amino acids. CDR3 nucleotides: TGTGCCAGCAGCTTACGGGGGGACTCCTACAATGAGCAGTTCTTC. It is translated as CASSLRGDSYNEQFF.

This rearrangement joins TRBV5-1 to TRBJ1-2; D is unclear. The CDR3 extends over 14 amino acids. Germline CDR1 reads SGHRS; CDR2 reads YFSETQ. V lost 4 bases and J lost 1, with 11 bases in between. For the CDR3, the DNA is TGCGCCAGCAGCAGAGGCCAGATTAACTATGGCTACACCTTC. The encoded protein is CASSRGQINYGYTF.

The sample holds many counts of this clonotype. The CDR3 here is CSAISGGARETQYF. In DNA, the CDR3 is TGCAGTGCTATTAGCGGGGGGGCTCGGGAGACCCAGTACTTC. This chain joins TRBV20-1 and TRBJ2-5, with 11 bases matching TRBD2. Germline lookup yields CDR1 DFQATT and CDR2 SNEGSKA (reference sequence). The CDR3 is 14 amino acids. V shed 4 bases and J 5 bases; nucleotides not matched to a gene: 6.

This clonotype showed up just once. The chain carries TRBV4-2 and TRBJ2-2; the match to TRBD2 covers 13 bases. The CDR3 contains 17 residues. CDR1 is LGHNA, CDR2 YNFKEQ, per germline. Trimming at V came to 6 bases and at J to 7 bases, leaving 11 bases not matched to a gene. The CDR3: CASSPTSGGYRGGELFF. CDR3 in DNA: TGTGCCAGCAGTCCGACTAGCGGGGGGTATCGTGGCGGGGAGCTGTTTTTT.

This rearrangement joins TRBV9 to TRBJ2-5; 12 bases line up with TRBD1. The length of the CDR3 is 16 residues. The germline V gene encodes CDR1 SGDLS and CDR2 YYNGEE. Unmatched junction bases numbered 5, after V lost 0 bases and J lost 5 bases. CDR3 in DNA: TGTGCCAGCAGCGTAGTGGGACAGGGGGCAGGGGAGACCCAGTACTTC. It yields the protein CASSVVGQGAGETQYF.

This clonotype was seen many times. The chain uses TRBV13 and TRBJ2-7; possible D gene TRBD2, 5 bases. From germline, CDR1 is PRHDT and CDR2 FYEKMQ (reference sequence). The germline V and J ends were trimmed by 6 bases and 2 bases, with 8 bases remaining between them. The CDR3 totals 12 residues. The DNA of the CDR3 is TGTGCCAGCAGTAGGGAGCCCTACGAGCAGTACTTC. This codes for CASSREPYEQYF.

The sample holds a few counts of this clonotype. The genes are TRBV24-1 and TRBJ2-5; D unclear. TRBJ2-7 matches the DNA end more closely, so the J call is doubtful. The germline CDR1 and CDR2 sequences are KGHDR and SFDVKD. CDR3 length: 13 residues. The CDR3 protein is CATSAGPLGEQYF. DNA for the CDR3: TGTGCCACCAGCGCCGGGCCCCTCGGCGAGCAGTACTTC.

The CDR3 is CASSLGTSGGKGETQYF. CDR3 sequence (DNA): TGTGCCAGCAGCTTAGGGACTAGCGGGGGTAAAGGGGAGACCCAGTACTTC. This sequence joins TRBV7-2 and TRBJ2-5; 13 bases fit TRBD2. The CDR3 consists of 17 residues. Looked up from germline, CDR1 is SGHTA and CDR2 is FQGNSA. V was pared by 1 base and J by 5 bases, with 7 bases of the junction left unmatched.

Of note for this clonotype: A read error may account for a junction end that differs from germline. CDR3 DNA sequence: TGTGCCAGCAAGACTAGCGGGCCAGGCCCTAGCACAGATACGCGGTATTTT. Its translation is CASKTSGPGPSTDTRYF. The chain carries TRBV12-3 or TRBV12-4 and TRBJ2-3; 10 positions match TRBD2. The CDR3 runs 17 residues.

In its sample, this clonotype was seen many times. This chain uses TRBV9 with TRBJ2-5; TRBD2 agrees at 8 bases. Trimming took 4 bases from V and 0 from J; bases not matched to a gene: 8. Germline V gene sequence: CDR1 SGDLS, CDR2 YYNGEE. The CDR3 length is 16 residues. CDR3 in DNA: TGTGCCAGCAGCTTAGGGTTAGCGGGGAACCAAGAGACCCAGTACTTC. Translating it yields CASSLGLAGNQETQYF.

This clonotype was recorded a few times. The CDR3 protein is CSVVGGMGTDTQYF. The CDR3, as DNA: TGCAGCGTTGTGGGGGGGATGGGCACAGATACGCAGTATTTT. This chain links TRBV29-1 with TRBJ2-3; TRBD2 agrees at 7 bases. Germline CDR1 reads SQVTM; CDR2 reads ANQGSEA. The J segment lost 1 base and the V segment lost 4 bases, leaving 5 bases of the junction unmatched. The CDR3 is 14 residues long.

The rearrangement joins TRBV7-2 to TRBJ2-4; D is ambiguous. Germline V lookup: CDR1 SGHTA, CDR2 FQGNSA. Deletions cut 5 bases from V and 0 bases from J, with 8 bases between. The CDR3 covers 14 residues. In DNA form, the CDR3 reads TGTGCCAGCAGCAGTCCTCTAGCCAAAAACATTCAGTACTTC. Translated: CASSSPLAKNIQYF.

The V and J genes are TRBV28 and TRBJ2-2; possible D gene TRBD1, 6 bases. The CDR3 is 15 amino acids. The germline gives CDR1 MDHEN, CDR2 SYDVKM. V was cut by 6 bases and J by 4 bases, with 15 bases left in between. The CDR3 sequence: CASRQLTGSTGELFF. The CDR3 DNA reads as TGTGCCAGCAGACAACTTACAGGGTCCACCGGGGAGCTGTTTTTT.

This clonotype was detected only a few times. J is TRBJ2-7 and V is TRBV7-2; 10 bases agree with TRBD1. The CDR3 is 14 residues long. Germline V gene data show CDR1 as SGHTA and CDR2 as FQGNSA. V trimming: 1 base; J trimming: 6 bases; junction bases outside the gene matches: 3. CDR3 amino acids: CASSLVDRGSEQYF. The CDR3 coding sequence is TGTGCCAGCAGCTTAGTGGACAGGGGGTCCGAGCAGTACTTC. Combining the CDR3 with reference TRBV7-2 and TRBJ2-7 gives the whole variable domain GAGVSQSPSNKVTEKGKDVELRCDPISGHTALYWYRQSLGQGLEFLIYFQGNSAPDKSGLPSDRFSAERTGGSVSTLTIQRTQQEDSAVYLCASSLVDRGSEQYFGPGTRLTVT.

The chain uses TRBV7-2 and TRBJ2-7; 8 bases match TRBD2. The J call is doubtful: the DNA matches TRBJ2-5 better. CDR3 length: 13 residues. CDR1 and CDR2 (germline): SGHTA, FQGNSA. The CDR3 is CASSLSGEGTQYF. In nucleotides, the CDR3 is TGTGCCAGCAGCCTTAGCGGGGAGGGGACCCAGTACTTC.

This chain joins TRBV24-1 and TRBJ2-1, with 9 bases aligning to TRBD2. There are 16 residues in the CDR3. From germline, CDR1 is KGHDR and CDR2 SFDVKD. With 0 bases clipped from V and 3 bases from J, the junction kept 2 bases outside the gene matches. In nucleotides, the CDR3 is TGTGCCACCAGTGATTTGAGCGGGGGGTACTACAATGAGCAGTTCTTC. It is translated as CATSDLSGGYYNEQFF.

The gene calls are TRBV20-1 and TRBJ2-7; D possibly corresponds to TRBD2 (5 bases). Germline lookup yields CDR1 DFQATT and CDR2 SNEGSKA (reference sequence). The length of the CDR3 is 14 residues. Trimming stripped 3 bases from V and 1 base from J, with 13 bases between. CDR3 sequence reads: CSASPEGWSYEQYF. The CDR3 DNA is TGCAGTGCTAGCCCCGAGGGTTGGTCCTACGAGCAGTACTTC.

This clonotype was seen more than once but under ten times. V is TRBV12-3 or TRBV12-4 and J is TRBJ1-2, with D unresolved. Trimming took off 3 bases at V and 4 bases at J, with 12 bases between the two ends. This CDR3 is 14 amino acids long. The CDR3 region is CASSFTESFYGYTF. DNA of the CDR3: TGTGCCAGCAGTTTCACAGAGTCCTTCTATGGCTACACCTTC.

Ten or more counts support this clonotype. This chain joins TRBV7-2 and TRBJ1-4; D is possibly TRBD1 (5 bases). V gave up 5 bases and J gave up 4 bases, with 11 bases separating them. The CDR3 extends over 14 amino acids. The germline V gene has CDR1 SGHTA and CDR2 FQGNSA. DNA for the CDR3: TGTGCCAGCAGCCCGGGACTGCTTAATGAAAAACTGTTTTTT. Its translation: CASSPGLLNEKLFF.

V is TRBV2 and J is TRBJ1-2; no clear D gene. There are 14 residues in the CDR3. Germline values: CDR1 SNHLY, CDR2 FYNNEI. The ends were cut back, 2 bases at V and 2 bases at J, with 9 bases in the middle. The CDR3: CASSESLLNYGYTF. The DNA of the CDR3 is TGTGCCAGCAGTGAAAGTCTCCTCAACTATGGCTACACCTTC.

This clonotype appeared a single time. The V gene is TRBV2, the J gene TRBJ2-3; 9 nucleotides line up with TRBD1. The CDR3 contains 15 residues. Trimming removed 10 bases from V and 4 bases from J; junction bases left unmatched: 12. CDR1 is SNHLY, CDR2 FYNNEI, per germline. In DNA form, the CDR3 reads TGTGCCAACAGAGCCGGGACAGGGTATTCAGATACGCAGTATTTT. This codes for CANRAGTGYSDTQYF.

Concerning this clonotype: One junction end disagrees with the germline gene, perhaps due to a read error. The V call is TRBV27, the J call TRBJ2-7; perhaps TRBD1 as D (6 bases). The CDR3 sequence is 13 residues long. The V gene's germline CDR1 is MNHEY and CDR2 SMNVEV (reference sequence). In nucleotides, the CDR3 is TGTGCCGGCAGTCCGGGACATACCTACGAGCAGTACTTC. This gives the protein CAGSPGHTYEQYF.

This clonotype was seen ten or more times. V and J are TRBV7-2 and TRBJ2-7; D not certain. V was pared by 2 bases and J by 1 base, with 9 bases between. Germline V lookup: CDR1 SGHTA, CDR2 FQGNSA. The CDR3 runs to 14 residues. The CDR3, as DNA: TGTGCCAGCAGCTTAACGGGCCCTTCCTACGAGCAGTACTTC. This encodes CASSLTGPSYEQYF. The variable domain in full, completed from reference TRBV7-2 and TRBJ2-7, reads GAGVSQSPSNKVTEKGKDVELRCDPISGHTALYWYRQSLGQGLEFLIYFQGNSAPDKSGLPSDRFSAERTGGSVSTLTIQRTQQEDSAVYLCASSLTGPSYEQYFGPGTRLTVT.

This chain uses TRBV6-5 with TRBJ1-5, with D possibly being TRBD1 (5 bases). Per germline, CDR1 MNHEY and CDR2 SVGAGI. The V end lost 0 bases, the J end lost 5 bases, and 11 bases lay between the germline ends. The CDR3 runs to 15 residues. The DNA for the CDR3 is TGTGCCAGCAGTTACTCGGGCCGGGGCGATCAGCCCCAGCATTTT. This translates into CASSYSGRGDQPQHF.